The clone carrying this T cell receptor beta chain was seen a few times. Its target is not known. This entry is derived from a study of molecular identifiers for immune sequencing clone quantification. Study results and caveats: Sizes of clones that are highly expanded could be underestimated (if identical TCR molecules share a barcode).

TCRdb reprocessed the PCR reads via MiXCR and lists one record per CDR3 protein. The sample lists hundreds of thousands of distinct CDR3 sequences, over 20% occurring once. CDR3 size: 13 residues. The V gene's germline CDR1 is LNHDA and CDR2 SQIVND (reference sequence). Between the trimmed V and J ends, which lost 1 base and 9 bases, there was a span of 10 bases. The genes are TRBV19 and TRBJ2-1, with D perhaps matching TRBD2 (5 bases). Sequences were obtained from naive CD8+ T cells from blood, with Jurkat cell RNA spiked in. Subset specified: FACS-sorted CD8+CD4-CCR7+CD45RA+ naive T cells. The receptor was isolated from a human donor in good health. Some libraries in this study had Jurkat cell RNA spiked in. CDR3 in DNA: TGTGCCAGTAGTATAGTGAGCGGCGGTGAGCAGTTCTTC. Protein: CASSIVSGGEQFF.